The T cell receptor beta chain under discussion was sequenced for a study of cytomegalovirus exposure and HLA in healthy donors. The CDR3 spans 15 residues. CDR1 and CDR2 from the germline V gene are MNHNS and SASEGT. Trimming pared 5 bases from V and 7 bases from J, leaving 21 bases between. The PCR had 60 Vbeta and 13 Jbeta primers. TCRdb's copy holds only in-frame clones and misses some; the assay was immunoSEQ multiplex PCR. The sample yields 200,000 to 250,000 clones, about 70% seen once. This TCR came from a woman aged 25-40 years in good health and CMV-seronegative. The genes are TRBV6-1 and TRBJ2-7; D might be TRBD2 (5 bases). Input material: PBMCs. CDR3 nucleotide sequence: TGTGCCAGCAGTTCCGGGATTGGGAACACGGGGGAGCAGTACTTC. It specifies CASSSGIGNTGEQYF.